This entry concerns a single T cell receptor beta chain. The antigen remains undetermined. Naive CD8 cells were CD45RO-negative, positively selected for CCR7, excluding terminally differentiated effector memory CD45RA+ cells. Profiling relied on immunoSEQ multiplex PCR, and the TCRdb table lists in-frame clones only, not all of them. The top ten clones hold 0.3% to 0.35% of a sample with roughly 570,000 clones, 95% to 98% of them seen once. The data originate from a study of shared clonotypes between healthy human individuals. Findings and caveats of the study: The naive CD4 repertoires of a handful of donors were compared, and approximately 5% of clonotypes were shared.

The CDR3 spans 15 residues. Per germline, CDR1 SNHLY and CDR2 FYNNEI. Trimming took 6 bases from V and 8 from J; bases not matched to a gene: 11. This sequence originates from a man aged 25-40 years in good health. This chain joins TRBV2 and TRBJ2-1, with 9 nucleotides matching TRBD2. The sequenced sample consisted of naive CD8+ T cells sorted from blood. CDR3 coding DNA: TGTGCCAGCAGGGCCGGGACTAGCTTCAGCGATGAGCAGTTCTTC. Its translation is CASRAGTSFSDEQFF.